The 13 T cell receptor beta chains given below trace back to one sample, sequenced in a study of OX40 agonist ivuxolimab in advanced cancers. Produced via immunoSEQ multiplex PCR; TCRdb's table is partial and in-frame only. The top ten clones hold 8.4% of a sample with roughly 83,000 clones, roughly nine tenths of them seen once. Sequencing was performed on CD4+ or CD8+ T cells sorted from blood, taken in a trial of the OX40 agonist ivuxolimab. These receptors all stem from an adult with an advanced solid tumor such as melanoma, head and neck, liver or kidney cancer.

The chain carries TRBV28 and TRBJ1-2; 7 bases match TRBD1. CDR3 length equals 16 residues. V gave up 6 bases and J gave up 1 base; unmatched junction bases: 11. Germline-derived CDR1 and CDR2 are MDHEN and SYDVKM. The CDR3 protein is CASRRRQGRLNYGYTF. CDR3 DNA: TGTGCCAGCAGACGACGACAGGGCCGGCTTAACTATGGCTACACCTTC.

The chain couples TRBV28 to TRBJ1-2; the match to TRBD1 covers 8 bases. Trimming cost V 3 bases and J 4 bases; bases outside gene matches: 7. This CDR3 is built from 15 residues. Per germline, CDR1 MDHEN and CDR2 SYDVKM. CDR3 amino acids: CASSLAGTGFYGYTF. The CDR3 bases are TGTGCCAGCAGTTTGGCCGGGACAGGCTTCTATGGCTACACCTTC.

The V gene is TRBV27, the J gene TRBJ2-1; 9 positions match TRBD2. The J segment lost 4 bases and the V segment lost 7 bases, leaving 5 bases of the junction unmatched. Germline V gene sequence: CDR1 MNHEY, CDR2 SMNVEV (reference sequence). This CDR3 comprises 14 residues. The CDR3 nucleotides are TGTGCCAGCACGGCTAGCGGGATTTACAATGAGCAGTTCTTC. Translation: CASTASGIYNEQFF.

CDR3 sequence (DNA): TGTGCCACCAGCAGAGACTTTGGGACAGGGTACAATGAGCAGTTCTTC. Translating gives CATSRDFGTGYNEQFF. The chain combines TRBV15 with TRBJ2-1, with TRBD1 identical over 9 bases. V gave up 0 bases and J gave up 4 bases; unmatched junction bases: 4. From germline, CDR1 is LNHNV and CDR2 YYDKDF (reference sequence). CDR3 size: 16 residues.

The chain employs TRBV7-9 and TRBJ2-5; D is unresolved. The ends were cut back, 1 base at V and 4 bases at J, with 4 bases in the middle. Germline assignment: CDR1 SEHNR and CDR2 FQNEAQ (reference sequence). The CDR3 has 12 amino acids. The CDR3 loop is CASSLGAETQYF. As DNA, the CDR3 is TGTGCCAGCAGCTTAGGTGCAGAGACCCAGTACTTC.

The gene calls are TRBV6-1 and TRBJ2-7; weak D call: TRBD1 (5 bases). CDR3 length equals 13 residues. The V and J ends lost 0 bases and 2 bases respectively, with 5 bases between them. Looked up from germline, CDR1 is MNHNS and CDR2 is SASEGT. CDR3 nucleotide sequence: TGTGCCAGCAGTGAAGCCAGGGCCTACGAGCAGTACTTC. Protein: CASSEARAYEQYF.

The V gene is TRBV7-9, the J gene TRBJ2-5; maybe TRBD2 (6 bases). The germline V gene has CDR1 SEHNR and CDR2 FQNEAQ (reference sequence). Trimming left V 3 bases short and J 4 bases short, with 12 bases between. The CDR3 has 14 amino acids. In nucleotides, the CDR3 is TGTGCCAGCAGCTTTTCCCCGCGGGGAGAGACCCAGTACTTC. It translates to CASSFSPRGETQYF.

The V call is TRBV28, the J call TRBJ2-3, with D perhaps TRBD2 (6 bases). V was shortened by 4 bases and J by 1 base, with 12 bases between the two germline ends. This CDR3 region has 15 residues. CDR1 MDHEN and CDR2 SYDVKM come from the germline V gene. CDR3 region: CASSSEGSGTDTQYF. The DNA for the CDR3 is TGTGCCAGCAGTTCGGAGGGGTCCGGCACAGATACGCAGTATTTT.

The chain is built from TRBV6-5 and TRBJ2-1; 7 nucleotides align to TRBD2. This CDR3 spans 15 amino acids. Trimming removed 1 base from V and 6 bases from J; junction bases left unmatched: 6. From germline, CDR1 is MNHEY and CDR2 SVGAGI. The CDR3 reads CASSYWGGISNEQFF. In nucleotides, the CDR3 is TGTGCCAGCAGTTACTGGGGGGGGATAAGCAATGAGCAGTTCTTC.

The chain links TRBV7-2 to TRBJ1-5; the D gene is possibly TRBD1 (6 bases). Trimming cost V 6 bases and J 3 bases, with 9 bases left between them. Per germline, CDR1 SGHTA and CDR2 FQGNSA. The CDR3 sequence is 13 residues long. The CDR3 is CASSTGSNQPQHF. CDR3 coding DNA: TGTGCCAGCAGTACAGGGTCCAATCAGCCCCAGCATTTT. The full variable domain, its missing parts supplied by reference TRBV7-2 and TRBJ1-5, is GAGVSQSPSNKVTEKGKDVELRCDPISGHTALYWYRQSLGQGLEFLIYFQGNSAPDKSGLPSDRFSAERTGGSVSTLTIQRTQQEDSAVYLCASSTGSNQPQHFGDGTRLSIL.

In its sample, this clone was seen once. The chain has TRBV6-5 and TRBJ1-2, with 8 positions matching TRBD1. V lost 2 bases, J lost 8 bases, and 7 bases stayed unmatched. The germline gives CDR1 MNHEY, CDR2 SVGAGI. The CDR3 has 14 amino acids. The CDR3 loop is CASSYAQGARGYTF. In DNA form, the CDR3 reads TGTGCCAGCAGTTACGCTCAGGGGGCGCGCGGCTACACCTTC.

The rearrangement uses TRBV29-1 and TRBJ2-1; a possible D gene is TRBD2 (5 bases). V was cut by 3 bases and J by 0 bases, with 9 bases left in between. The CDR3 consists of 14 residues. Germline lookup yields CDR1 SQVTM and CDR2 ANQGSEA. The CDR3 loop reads CSVEYGSSYNEQFF. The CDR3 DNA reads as TGCAGCGTTGAGTATGGGAGCTCCTACAATGAGCAGTTCTTC.

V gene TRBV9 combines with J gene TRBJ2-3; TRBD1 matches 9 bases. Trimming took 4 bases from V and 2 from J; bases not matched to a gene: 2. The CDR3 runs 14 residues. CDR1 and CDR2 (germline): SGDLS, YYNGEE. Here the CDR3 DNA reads TGTGCCAGCAGCAAACAGGGGGCCACAGATACGCAGTATTTT. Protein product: CASSKQGATDTQYF.